Only a few counts were recorded for the clone carrying this T cell receptor beta chain. As yet, its antigen is unknown. The sample belongs to a study of PD-1 blockade in classical Hodgkin lymphoma. Study context: Every 2 weeks, patients had 3 mg/kg nivolumab intravenously. Study-wide findings and caveats: TCR diversity rose significantly by C4D1 in CD4+ but not CD8+ cells. The repertoire differences lack a defined cause, possibly disease activity or prior therapy. Reported findings placed baseline TCR diversity lower in newly diagnosed patients (compared with healthy donors).

Every patient had relapsed following autologous stem cell transplantation, and cohorts differed in brentuximab vedotin exposure. From thawed PBMCs, CD8+ T cells were isolated by magnetic negative selection. J was trimmed by 2 bases and V by 6 bases; bases with no gene match: 7. Germline CDR1 and CDR2: MNHEY and SMNVEV (reference sequence). CDR3 length equals 14 residues. The data were produced by immunoSEQ multiplex PCR, yet TCRdb's version contains in-frame clones alone and is incomplete. The sample includes 6,000 or so clones, over 50% seen only once; the top ten take 15%. Here the sequenced sample was CD8+ T cells from blood, taken at baseline. This clonotype was sampled from a human donor with classical Hodgkin lymphoma. The rearrangement joins TRBV27 to TRBJ2-7; 7 bases line up with TRBD1. DNA of the CDR3: TGTGCCAGCAGCCTCCGGGACAGTACCTACGAGCAGTACTTC. Translating gives CASSLRDSTYEQYF.